This T cell receptor beta chain originates from a study of human T cells and chemical hapten exposure. Study-wide results and caveats: PT1 expanded TCR counts and patch test score were linked, and their correlation was positive.

TCRdb processed the RACE reads anew with MiXCR; each CDR3 protein has one entry. Of some 380,000 distinct CDR3 sequences in the sample, 4% to 5.5% were seen once. Specified time point: patch test 1, 2 weeks after DPC sensitization. Treatment defined: therapeutic diphenylcyclopropenone sensitization with weekly scalp DPC. The sample holds many counts of this clonotype. Its antigen is still unknown. The CDR3 sequence is 13 residues long. From germline, CDR1 is DFQATT and CDR2 SNEGSKA (reference sequence). The V and J ends lost 2 bases and 10 bases, in that order; junction bases with no gene match: 5. This chain joins TRBV20-1 and TRBJ2-3; TRBD2 agrees at 11 bases. This specimen consisted of whole blood, obtained in connection with sensitization to the hapten diphenylcyclopropenone (DPC). The receptor comes from a woman in her fifties or sixties with alopecia areata. Some clones in this sample may be carry-over from other donors' samples. DNA of the CDR3: TGCAGTGCTAGAAGACTAGCGGGGCCGCCGCAGTATTTT. Translating gives CSARRLAGPPQYF.